This entry is about one TCR beta chain. Its matching antigen is unknown. The sample belongs to a study of cytomegalovirus exposure and HLA in healthy donors. Study in general: Most genotyped donors, 65% to 90% of some 400, had Caucasian-associated genetic ancestry.

With 60 Vbeta and 13 Jbeta primers, the PCR was carried out. Clones were read by immunoSEQ multiplex PCR, and TCRdb kept only the in-frame ones, dropping some. The sample yields about 140,000 clones, around 73% seen once. Study-wide findings and caveats: As was reported, the HLA-A and HLA-B alleles of most subjects were accurately predicted from TCR beta sequences. The authors enumerated 150 to 200 TCR beta chains as linked to cytomegalovirus.

The V gene's germline CDR1 is MNHEY and CDR2 SVGAGI. V was cut by 6 bases and J by 5 bases, with 5 bases left in between. The CDR3 runs 11 residues. The genes are TRBV6-5 and TRBJ2-1; D gene ambiguous. Specimen: PBMCs. This TCR derives from a female donor in good health and CMV-seronegative. In nucleotides, the CDR3 is TGTGCCAGCAGCCGAGACAATGAGCAGTTCTTC. Translation gives CASSRDNEQFF.